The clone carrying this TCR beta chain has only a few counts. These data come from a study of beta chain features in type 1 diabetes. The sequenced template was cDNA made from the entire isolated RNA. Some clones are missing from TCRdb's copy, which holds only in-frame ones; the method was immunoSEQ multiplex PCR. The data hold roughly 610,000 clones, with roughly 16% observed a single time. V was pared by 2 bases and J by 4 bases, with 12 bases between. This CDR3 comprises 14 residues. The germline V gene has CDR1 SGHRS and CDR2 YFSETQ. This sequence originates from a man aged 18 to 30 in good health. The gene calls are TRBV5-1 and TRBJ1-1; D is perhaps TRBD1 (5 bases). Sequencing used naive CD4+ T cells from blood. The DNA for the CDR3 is TGCGCCAGCAGCTTTACCAGGGAGGCCACTGAAGCTTTCTTT. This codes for CASSFTREATEAFF.